The 30 T cell receptor beta chains presented below share a single source sample, sequenced in a study of cytomegalovirus exposure and HLA in healthy donors. PCR involved 60 Vbeta and 13 Jbeta primers. Profiling relied on immunoSEQ multiplex PCR, and the TCRdb table lists in-frame clones only, not all of them. The sample contains some 110,000 clones, around two thirds of which appear only once. The specimen was PBMCs. The source of these receptors is a man aged 55 to 70 in good health and CMV-seropositive.

The gene calls are TRBV29-1 and TRBJ2-1, with TRBD1 matching over 9 bases. The length of the CDR3 is 12 residues. Unmatched junction bases numbered 8, after V lost 6 bases and J lost 11 bases. Per germline, CDR1 SQVTM and CDR2 ANQGSEA. The CDR3 DNA follows: TGCAGCGTGGGAAGACAGGGGGAAAAGCAGTTCTTC. Translation gives CSVGRQGEKQFF.

The chain uses TRBV27 and TRBJ1-1; no clear D gene. This CDR3 is built from 12 residues. Per germline, CDR1 MNHEY and CDR2 SMNVEV (reference sequence). Trimming took off 5 bases at V and 1 base at J, with 5 bases between the two ends. The CDR3 loop reads CASSTGNTEAFF. The CDR3 nucleotides read TGTGCCAGCAGTACGGGGAACACTGAAGCTTTCTTT.

V is TRBV28 and J is TRBJ2-5; D uncertain. Germline CDR1 reads MDHEN; CDR2 reads SYDVKM. This CDR3 region has 15 residues. The V end was cut by 3 bases, the J end by 0 bases, with 11 bases between. The CDR3 DNA is TGTGCCAGCAGTTTTAACTCCCGGTACCAAGAGACCCAGTACTTC. Residues: CASSFNSRYQETQYF.

J is TRBJ2-7 and V is TRBV11-2; D may be TRBD2 (6 bases). Germline assignment: CDR1 SGHAT and CDR2 FQNNGV. This CDR3 region has 15 residues. The V end was cut by 3 bases, the J end by 2 bases, with 14 bases between. The CDR3 region is CASSFRWGVPYEQYF. Here the CDR3 DNA reads TGTGCCAGCAGCTTTAGGTGGGGGGTCCCCTACGAGCAGTACTTC.

J is TRBJ2-1 and V is TRBV6-5, with 8 bases lining up with TRBD1. Germline lookup yields CDR1 MNHEY and CDR2 SVGAGI. V lost 6 bases, J lost 2 bases, and 6 bases stayed unmatched. The CDR3 has 15 residues. CDR3 nucleotide sequence: TGTGCCAGCAGCCCGACAGGGGCCGCCTACAATGAGCAGTTCTTC. This translates into CASSPTGAAYNEQFF.

This clone was picked up a small number of times. The junction and the germline gene differ at one end; a read error may be behind it. The chain couples TRBV7-7 to TRBJ1-1, with D maybe TRBD1 (6 bases). From germline, CDR1 is SSHAT and CDR2 FNYEAQ (reference sequence). The CDR3 extends over 13 amino acids. The CDR3 reads CASSYRVGTEAFF. The DNA for the CDR3 is TGTGCTAGCAGCTACAGGGTGGGCACTGAAGCTTTCTTT.

The chain links TRBV9 to TRBJ2-1; 9 nucleotides line up with TRBD2. V dropped 4 bases and J dropped 4; count of bases not matched to a gene: 3. The CDR3 contains 14 residues. CDR1 is SGDLS, CDR2 YYNGEE, per germline. This CDR3 reads CASSPGLAYNEQFF. The CDR3 nucleotides are TGTGCCAGCAGCCCGGGACTAGCTTACAATGAGCAGTTCTTC.

The genes are TRBV7-9 and TRBJ1-1; weak D call: TRBD1 (6 bases). Germline lookup yields CDR1 SEHNR and CDR2 FQNEAQ (reference sequence). Deletions cut 5 bases from V and 5 bases from J, with 9 bases between. CDR3 length: 12 amino acids. CDR3 region: CASSQQGTEAFF. CDR3 DNA: TGTGCCAGCAGCCAACAGGGAACTGAAGCTTTCTTT.

The J gene is TRBJ1-4, the V gene TRBV5-4; D is possibly TRBD1 (5 bases). Germline assignment: CDR1 SGHNT and CDR2 YYREEE (reference sequence). The CDR3 runs 16 residues. V was trimmed by 2 bases and J by 5 bases, leaving 16 bases between them. The CDR3 nucleotides read TGTGCCAGCAGCTTCAGGATGGGGCGGGGGAATGAAAAACTGTTTTTT. Its protein is CASSFRMGRGNEKLFF.

This sequence joins TRBV5-1 and TRBJ1-6, with D possibly TRBD1 on 6 matching bases. The CDR3 extends over 16 amino acids. The V end lost 8 bases, the J end lost 10 bases, and 25 bases lay between the germline ends. Germline loops: CDR1 SGHRS, CDR2 YFSETQ. CDR3 region: CARLIPRQVRRSPLHF. The CDR3 region has the DNA TGCGCCAGACTGATACCTAGACAGGTAAGAAGATCACCCCTCCACTTT. Full variable domain (missing parts from reference TRBV5-1 and TRBJ1-6): KAGVTQTPRYLIKTRGQQVTLSCSPISGHRSVSWYQQTPGQGLQFLFEYFSETQRNKGNFPGRFSGRQFSNSRSEMNVSTLELGDSALYLCARLIPRQVRRSPLHFGNGTRLTVT.

The chain is built from TRBV6-5 and TRBJ1-3, with 7 bases that match TRBD1. The CDR3 extends over 16 amino acids. Germline V gives CDR1 MNHEY, CDR2 SVGAGI. The V gene end was trimmed by 3 bases and the J gene end by 4 bases; junction bases not matched to a gene: 9. DNA for the CDR3: TGTGCCAGCAGTTATTCCGGGACAGTTTTGGGAAACACCATATATTTT. Its protein product is CASSYSGTVLGNTIYF.

V gene TRBV11-2 combines with J gene TRBJ2-5; 9 bases are shared with TRBD2. Trimming removed 1 base from V and 5 bases from J; junction bases left unmatched: 8. Germline V gene lookup returns CDR1 SGHAT and CDR2 FQNNGV. This CDR3 region has 16 residues. As DNA, the CDR3 is TGTGCCAGCAGCTTAGTTGGCGGGGGGGCCCTGGAGACCCAGTACTTC. Its protein is CASSLVGGGALETQYF.

The chain has TRBV28 and TRBJ1-1, with D possibly matching TRBD1 (6 bases). The CDR3 is 16 amino acids. The V end lost 2 bases, the J end lost 1 base, and 14 bases lay between the germline ends. From germline, CDR1 is MDHEN and CDR2 SYDVKM. The CDR3 is CASSLGGRTENTEAFF. Here the CDR3 DNA reads TGTGCCAGCAGTTTAGGGGGCCGGACAGAGAACACTGAAGCTTTCTTT.

The genes are TRBV21-1 and TRBJ2-3; TRBD2 is taken as the D call from the table, unchecked against the DNA. TRBV21-1 is listed as a pseudogene. The CDR3 length is 15 residues. CDR3 bases: TGTGCCAGCAGCCCCGGGACTCATAGGACAGATACGCAGTATTTT. It codes for CASSPGTHRTDTQYF.

In DNA, the CDR3 is TGTGCCAGCAGTGAAGGGACCTGGTCTAGCGGGGGGGGGAGCTCCTACAATGAGCAGTTCTTC. This translates into CASSEGTWSSGGGSSYNEQFF. This rearrangement joins TRBV2 to TRBJ2-1; 12 positions match TRBD2. Germline lookup yields CDR1 SNHLY and CDR2 FYNNEI. Unmatched junction bases numbered 13, after V lost 1 base and J lost 0 bases. This CDR3 is built from 21 residues.

In nucleotides, the CDR3 is TGTGCCAGCAGTAAAGACAGGAATGAAGCTTTCTTT. Residues: CASSKDRNEAFF. The J gene is TRBJ1-1, the V gene TRBV2; possibly TRBD1 for D (6 bases). This CDR3 comprises 12 residues. Germline V gene lookup returns CDR1 SNHLY and CDR2 FYNNEI. Between the trimmed V and J ends, which lost 5 bases and 7 bases, there was a span of 11 bases.

This clone was picked up one time. V gene TRBV29-1 combines with J gene TRBJ1-2; D might be TRBD1 (6 bases). This CDR3 contains 13 residues. V shed 5 bases and J shed 6 bases, with 16 bases lying between them. Germline V gene sequence: CDR1 SQVTM, CDR2 ANQGSEA. The CDR3 DNA is TGCAGCGTTCGTATGGGGGCAGAAGATGGCTACACCTTC. This codes for CSVRMGAEDGYTF.

The chain recombines TRBV7-3 with TRBJ2-3, with TRBD2 matching 8 bases. This CDR3 contains 14 residues. The V segment lost 5 bases and the J segment 10 bases; nucleotides outside the gene matches: 11. Looked up from germline, CDR1 is SGHTA and CDR2 is FQGTGA. Here the CDR3 reads CASSPHGGACAQYF. The CDR3 DNA is TGTGCCAGCAGCCCCCACGGGGGGGCGTGTGCGCAGTATTTT.

The chain recombines TRBV29-1 with TRBJ1-1; TRBD1 aligns across 8 bases. The junction had 2 bases not matched to a gene; V was cut back by 5 bases and J by 0 bases. The CDR3 contains 13 residues. CDR1 and CDR2 (germline): SQVTM, ANQGSEA. The CDR3 DNA reads as TGCAGCGTTCAGGGGGCTTTGAACACTGAAGCTTTCTTT. This encodes CSVQGALNTEAFF. Complete variable domain (other parts from reference TRBV29-1 and TRBJ1-1): SAVISQKPSRDICQRGTSLTIQCQVDSQVTMMFWYRQQPGQSLTLIATANQGSEATYESGFVIDKFPISRPNLTFSTLTVSNMSPEDSSIYLCSVQGALNTEAFFGQGTRLTVV.

This chain links TRBV2 with TRBJ2-5; tentative D call: TRBD2 (5 bases). The germline V gene encodes CDR1 SNHLY and CDR2 FYNNEI. The CDR3 covers 15 residues. Trimming took 6 bases from V and 1 from J, leaving 15 bases between them. The CDR3 DNA reads as TGTGCCAGCAGACCACTGGGGAGCCTCCAAGAGACCCAGTACTTC. Amino acids: CASRPLGSLQETQYF.

Worth noting for this clone: At one end, the junction sequence differs from germline, possibly due to a read error. This chain joins TRBV5-6 and TRBJ2-7; D uncertain. Germline V lookup: CDR1 SGHDT, CDR2 YYEEEE. The CDR3 consists of 10 residues. CDR3 coding DNA: TGTGCCAGCAGCTTTGGGCACGAAAACTTC. The encoded protein is CASSFGHENF.

This clone showed up just a few times. V is TRBV7-2 and J is TRBJ1-1, with TRBD1 as a possible D gene (5 bases). In germline, CDR1 is SGHTA, CDR2 FQGNSA. CDR3 size: 13 residues. Trimming stripped 6 bases from V and 1 base from J, with 9 bases between. The CDR3 is CASRFQGNTEAFF. CDR3 bases: TGTGCCAGCAGATTCCAGGGGAACACTGAAGCTTTCTTT.

The CDR3, as DNA: TGCAGCGTTGAGGTGGGGCCACTGGAGGGCTACACCTTC. Its protein product is CSVEVGPLEGYTF. The rearrangement links TRBV29-1 to TRBJ1-2; D possibly corresponds to TRBD1 (5 bases). The CDR3 totals 13 residues. Trimming stripped 3 bases from V and 8 bases from J, with 16 bases between. The germline V gene encodes CDR1 SQVTM and CDR2 ANQGSEA. The full variable domain, rest sourced from reference TRBV29-1 and TRBJ1-2, is SAVISQKPSRDICQRGTSLTIQCQVDSQVTMMFWYRQQPGQSLTLIATANQGSEATYESGFVIDKFPISRPNLTFSTLTVSNMSPEDSSIYLCSVEVGPLEGYTFGSGTRLTVV.

For the CDR3, the DNA is TGTGCCATCAGTGGTTCGGGGGACAATGAGCAGTTCTTC. Translated: CAISGSGDNEQFF. The J gene is TRBJ2-1, the V gene TRBV10-3; D may be TRBD2 (6 bases). V shed 4 bases and J shed 5 bases, with 9 bases lying between them. The germline V gene has CDR1 ENHRY and CDR2 SYGVKD. This CDR3 has 13 amino acids.

The rearrangement joins TRBV7-2 to TRBJ2-6; D is ambiguous. The CDR3 length is 14 residues. Germline-derived CDR1 and CDR2 are SGHTA and FQGNSA. V was shortened by 4 bases and J by 0 bases, with 4 bases between the two germline ends. CDR3 bases: TGTGCCAGCAGCTCCCGCTCTGGGGCCAACGTCCTGACTTTC. It codes for CASSSRSGANVLTF.

The chain links TRBV29-1 to TRBJ2-7; tentative D call: TRBD1 (6 bases). The ends were cut back, 6 bases at V and 7 bases at J, with 13 bases in the middle. The CDR3 contains 11 residues. CDR1 and CDR2 (germline): SQVTM, ANQGSEA. The CDR3 nucleotides are TGCAGCGTCCCCGAGAGGGGGGAGCAGTACTTC. This translates into CSVPERGEQYF.

The V call is TRBV6-1, the J call TRBJ1-2; perhaps TRBD1 as D (5 bases). The CDR3 totals 13 residues. The V gene's germline CDR1 is MNHNS and CDR2 SASEGT. CDR3 sequence (DNA): TGTGCTTCCGGCACAGGAGTAAACTATGGCTACACCTTC. Translation gives CASGTGVNYGYTF.

V usage is TRBV11-2 and J usage is TRBJ2-1; TRBD1 might be the D (5 bases). The germline CDR1 and CDR2 sequences are SGHAT and FQNNGV. This CDR3 is 16 amino acids long. V lost 4 bases and J 0 bases, leaving 13 bases between the germline ends. As DNA, the CDR3 is TGTGCCAGCAGCTCCAACCAGGGTGACTCCTACAATGAGCAGTTCTTC. Amino acids: CASSSNQGDSYNEQFF.

The CDR3, as DNA: TGTGCCAGCAGCTCCGAAAGGGGACAGGGGGCGAAGACCCAGTACTTC. Amino acids: CASSSERGQGAKTQYF. The V call is TRBV7-2, the J call TRBJ2-5; 12 bases are a match to TRBD1. The CDR3 sequence is 16 residues long. J lost 6 bases, V lost 4 bases, and 9 bases had no gene match. CDR1 and CDR2 (germline): SGHTA, FQGNSA. Combining the CDR3 with reference TRBV7-2 and TRBJ2-5 gives the whole variable domain GAGVSQSPSNKVTEKGKDVELRCDPISGHTALYWYRQSLGQGLEFLIYFQGNSAPDKSGLPSDRFSAERTGGSVSTLTIQRTQQEDSAVYLCASSSERGQGAKTQYFGPGTRLLVL.

The CDR3 region has the DNA TGTGCCAGCAGGATGGACTGGGAAACACCCCTCCACTTT. Translation gives CASRMDWETPLHF. J is TRBJ1-6 and V is TRBV6-5; D is ambiguous. This CDR3 spans 13 amino acids. Trimming pared 6 bases from V and 11 bases from J, leaving 14 bases between. The germline gives CDR1 MNHEY, CDR2 SVGAGI.